This paragraph covers one T cell receptor (beta chain) sequence. Only in-frame clones appear in the TCRdb table, and some are missing; sequencing was by immunoSEQ multiplex PCR. The sample yields tens of thousands of clones, around 92% seen once. The sample belongs to a study of T cell changes during pregnancy in multiple sclerosis. With 6 bases removed from V and 1 base from J, the gap between germline ends came to 18 bases. The germline gives CDR1 SGHAT, CDR2 FQDESV (reference sequence). The CDR3 has 16 residues. The rearrangement links TRBV11-1 to TRBJ2-5; a weak D match, TRBD2 (5 bases). The receptor was derived from a female donor with multiple sclerosis, enrolled in a pregnancy study. The specimen was peripheral blood, collected after pregnancy. Written as DNA, the CDR3 is TGTGCCAGCAGTCTATCCTCCGGGAACATCCAAGAGACCCAGTACTTC. Translated, it gives CASSLSSGNIQETQYF.